What follows describes a single TCR beta chain. The antigen remains undetermined. V lost 1 base and J lost 5, with 8 bases in between. The germline CDR1 and CDR2 sequences are SNHLY and FYNNEI. The CDR3 has 13 amino acids. The record originates from a study of graft-versus-host responses after intestinal transplantation. Whole-study context: Recipients underwent multivisceral, liver-intestinal, or isolated intestinal transplants. All recipients got anti-thymocyte globulin induction, then tacrolimus and steroids for approximately three years. Overall study results and limits: Allografts of patients with graft-donor T cell macrochimerism showed high graft-versus-host to host-versus-graft clone ratios. Recipient bone marrow held GvH clones, some seen earlier in ileum or blood.

Sequencing used immunoSEQ multiplex PCR; TCRdb keeps in-frame clones, though not all of them. Here the sample spans roughly 90,000 clones, approximately 90% being singletons. This rearrangement joins TRBV2 to TRBJ1-2; D is unclear. The specimen comprised unstimulated CD4+ T cells sorted from spleen or lymph node cells, sampled before transplant. The sequence was obtained from a human donor who was the organ donor for an intestinal transplant. The CDR3: CASSEVTRYGYTF. CDR3 DNA sequence: TGTGCCAGCAGTGAAGTAACCCGGTATGGCTACACCTTC. Combining the CDR3 with reference TRBV2 and TRBJ1-2 gives the whole variable domain EPEVTQTPSHQVTQMGQEVILRCVPISNHLYFYWYRQILGQKVEFLVSFYNNEISEKSEIFDDQFSVERPDGSNFTLKIRSTKLEDSAMYFCASSEVTRYGYTFGSGTRLTVV.